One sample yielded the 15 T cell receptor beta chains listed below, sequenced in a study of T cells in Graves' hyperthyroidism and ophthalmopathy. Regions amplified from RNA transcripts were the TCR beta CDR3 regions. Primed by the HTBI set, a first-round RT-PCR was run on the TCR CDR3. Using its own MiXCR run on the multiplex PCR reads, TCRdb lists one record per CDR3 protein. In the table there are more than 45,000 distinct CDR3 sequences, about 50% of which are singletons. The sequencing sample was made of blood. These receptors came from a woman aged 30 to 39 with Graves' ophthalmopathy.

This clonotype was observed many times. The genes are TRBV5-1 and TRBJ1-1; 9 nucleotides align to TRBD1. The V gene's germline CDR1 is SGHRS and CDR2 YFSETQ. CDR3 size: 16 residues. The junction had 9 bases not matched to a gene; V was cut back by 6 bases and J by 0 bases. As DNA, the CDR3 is TGCGCCAGCACCACACAGGGGGCAGGCATGAACACTGAAGCTTTCTTT. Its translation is CASTTQGAGMNTEAFF. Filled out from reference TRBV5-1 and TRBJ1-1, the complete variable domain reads KAGVTQTPRYLIKTRGQQVTLSCSPISGHRSVSWYQQTPGQGLQFLFEYFSETQRNKGNFPGRFSGRQFSNSRSEMNVSTLELGDSALYLCASTTQGAGMNTEAFFGQGTRLTVV.

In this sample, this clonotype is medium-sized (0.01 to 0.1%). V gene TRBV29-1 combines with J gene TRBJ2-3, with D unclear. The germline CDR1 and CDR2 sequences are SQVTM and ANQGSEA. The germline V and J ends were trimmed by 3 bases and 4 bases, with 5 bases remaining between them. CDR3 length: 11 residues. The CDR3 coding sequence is TGCAGCGTTGACTGGTCAGATACGCAGTATTTT. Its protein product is CSVDWSDTQYF.

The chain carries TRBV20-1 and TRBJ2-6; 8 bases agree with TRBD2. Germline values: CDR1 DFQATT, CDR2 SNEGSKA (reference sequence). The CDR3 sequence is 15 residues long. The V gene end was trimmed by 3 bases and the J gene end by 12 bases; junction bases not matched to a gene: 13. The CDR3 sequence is CSARDSGTRPVVLTF. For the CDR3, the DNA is TGCAGTGCTAGGGATAGCGGGACACGACCGGTCGTCCTGACTTTC.

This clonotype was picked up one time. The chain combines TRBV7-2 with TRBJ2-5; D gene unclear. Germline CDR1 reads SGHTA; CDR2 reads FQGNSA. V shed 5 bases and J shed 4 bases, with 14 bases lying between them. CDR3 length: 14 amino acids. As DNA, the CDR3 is TGTGCCAGCAGCCCTGACCTGGGCGCAGAGACCCAGTACTTC. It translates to CASSPDLGAETQYF.

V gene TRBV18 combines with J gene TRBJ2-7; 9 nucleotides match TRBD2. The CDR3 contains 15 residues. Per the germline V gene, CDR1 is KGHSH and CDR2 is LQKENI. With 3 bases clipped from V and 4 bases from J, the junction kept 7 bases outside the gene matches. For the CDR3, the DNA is TGTGCCAGCTCACCGGGACTAGCCGGGGTTTACGAGCAGTACTTC. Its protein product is CASSPGLAGVYEQYF.

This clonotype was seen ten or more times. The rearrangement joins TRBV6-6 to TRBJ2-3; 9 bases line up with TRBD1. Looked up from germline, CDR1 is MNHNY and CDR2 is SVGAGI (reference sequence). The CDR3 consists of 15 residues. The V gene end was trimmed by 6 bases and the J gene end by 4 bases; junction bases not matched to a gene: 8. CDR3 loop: CASSAGQGGSDTQYF. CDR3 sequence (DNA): TGTGCCAGCAGCGCGGGACAGGGTGGCTCAGATACGCAGTATTTT.

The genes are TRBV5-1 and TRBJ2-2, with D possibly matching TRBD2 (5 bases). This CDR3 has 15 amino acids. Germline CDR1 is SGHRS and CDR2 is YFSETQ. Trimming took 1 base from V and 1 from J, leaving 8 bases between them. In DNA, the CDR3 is TGCGCCAGCAGCTTGATCGGACTGAACACCGGGGAGCTGTTTTTT. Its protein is CASSLIGLNTGELFF.

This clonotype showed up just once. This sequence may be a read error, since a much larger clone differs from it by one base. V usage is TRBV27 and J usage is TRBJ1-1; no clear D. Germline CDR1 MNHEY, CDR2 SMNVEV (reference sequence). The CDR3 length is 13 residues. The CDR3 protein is CASSLSTNTEALF. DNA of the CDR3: TGTGCCAGCAGTTTATCAACGAACACTGAAGCTCTCTTT.

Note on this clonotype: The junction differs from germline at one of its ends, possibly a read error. As DNA, the CDR3 is TGTGCCACTAGCAGAAGAGAGGCAAGATGGGAAAAACTGTTTTTT. Its translation is CATSRREARWEKLFF. The V gene is TRBV15, the J gene TRBJ1-4; D gene unclear. CDR3 length: 15 residues. CDR1 and CDR2 (germline): LNHNV, YYDKDF (reference sequence). Combining the CDR3 with reference TRBV15 and TRBJ1-4 gives the whole variable domain DAMVIQNPRYQVTQFGKPVTLSCSQTLNHNVMYWYQQKSSQAPKLLFHYYDKDFNNEADTPDNFQSRRPNTSFCFLDIRSPGLGDTAMYLCATSRREARWEKLFFGSGTQLSVL.

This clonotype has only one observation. CDR3 nucleotide sequence: TGCAGCGTTAGTGGACAGGGACCCTATGGCTACACCTTC. Protein: CSVSGQGPYGYTF. This chain connects TRBV29-1 to TRBJ1-2, with 8 bases that match TRBD1. V lost 5 bases, J lost 4 bases, and 6 bases stayed unmatched. The CDR3 covers 13 residues. Germline V gene sequence: CDR1 SQVTM, CDR2 ANQGSEA.

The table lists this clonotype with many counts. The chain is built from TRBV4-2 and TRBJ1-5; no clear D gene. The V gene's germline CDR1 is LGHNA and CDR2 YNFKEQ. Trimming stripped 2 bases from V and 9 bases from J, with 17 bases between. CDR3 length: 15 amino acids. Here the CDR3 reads CASSQYYTGSWPQHF. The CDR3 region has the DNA TGTGCCAGCAGCCAATACTACACGGGGTCGTGGCCCCAGCATTTT.

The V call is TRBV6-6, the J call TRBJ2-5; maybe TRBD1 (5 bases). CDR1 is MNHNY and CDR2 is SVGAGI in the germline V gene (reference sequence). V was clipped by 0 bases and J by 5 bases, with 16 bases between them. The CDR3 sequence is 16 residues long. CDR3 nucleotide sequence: TGTGCCAGCAGTTACTCGACTCAGGGCGGCTTCGAGACCCAGTACTTC. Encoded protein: CASSYSTQGGFETQYF.

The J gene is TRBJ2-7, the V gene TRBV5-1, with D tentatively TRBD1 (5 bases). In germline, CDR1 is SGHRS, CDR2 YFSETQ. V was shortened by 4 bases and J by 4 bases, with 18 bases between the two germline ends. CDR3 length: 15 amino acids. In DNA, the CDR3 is TGCGCCAGCAGCAGAGAATCAGACAGATTATACGAGCAGTACTTC. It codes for CASSRESDRLYEQYF.

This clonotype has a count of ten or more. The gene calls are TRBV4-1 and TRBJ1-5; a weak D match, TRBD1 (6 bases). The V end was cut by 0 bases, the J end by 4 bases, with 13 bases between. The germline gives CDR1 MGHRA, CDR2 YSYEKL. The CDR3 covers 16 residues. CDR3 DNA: TGCGCCAGCAGCCAAGACGGGGGGGCTGGGAATCAGCCCCAGCATTTT. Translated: CASSQDGGAGNQPQHF.

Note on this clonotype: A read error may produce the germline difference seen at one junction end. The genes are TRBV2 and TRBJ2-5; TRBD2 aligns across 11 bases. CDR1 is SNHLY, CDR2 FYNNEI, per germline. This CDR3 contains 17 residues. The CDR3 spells CASSQVSGRGIQEAQYF. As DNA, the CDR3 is TGTGCCAGCAGCCAAGTTAGCGGGAGGGGTATACAAGAGGCCCAGTACTTC.